This T cell receptor (beta chain) originates from a study of CD8 T cells in Susac syndrome. Random hexamers were used to reverse transcribe the RNA input (about 0.5 to 1 ug). An immunoSEQ multiplex PCR amplified TCR beta CDR3 over 54 Vbeta and 13 Jbeta. TCRdb redid the calling of the immunoSEQ multiplex PCR reads with MiXCR, one entry per CDR3 protein. Of about 120,000 distinct CDR3 sequences in the sample, around 95% were seen once. This clonotype was seen just once. The V segment lost 0 bases and the J segment 7 bases; nucleotides outside the gene matches: 7. This CDR3 is built from 15 residues. In germline, CDR1 is SGDLS, CDR2 YYNGEE. CD8+ and CD4+ blood T cells underwent TCR beta sequencing. Matched for age and sex, the controls were healthy donors. Negative isolation yielded CD8+ and CD4+ T cells; FACS enriched TEMRA cells.

The chain employs TRBV9 and TRBJ2-1, with 7 positions matching TRBD2. The sample taken for sequencing was CD4+ T cells from PBMCs. This receptor was identified in a human donor in good health. The CDR3 reads CASSVASGIGNEQFF. The CDR3 DNA is TGTGCCAGCAGCGTAGCCAGCGGGATAGGGAATGAGCAGTTCTTC.